Sequencing of this T cell receptor (beta chain) was carried out in a study of blood T cells in healthy people across ages. Overall study context: For every two T cells, template switching captured about one barcoded beta molecule.

V was shortened by 5 bases and J by 7 bases, with 18 bases between the two germline ends. Germline lookup yields CDR1 SGHTA and CDR2 FQGNSA. The CDR3 length is 15 residues. A second PCR, run for roughly 7 to 12 cycles, used a sample-barcoded 5' primer plus a J-beta primer mix. Researchers report that each sample yielded at least 3 million CDR3-containing paired-end reads. TCRdb re-analysed the 5' RACE reads in MiXCR, keeping a single row per CDR3 protein. The sample holds 710,000 or so distinct CDR3 sequences, approximately 31% seen once. This TCR was recovered from a woman over 75 in good health. The sample consisted of blood. The J gene is TRBJ1-5, the V gene TRBV7-2, with D uncertain. The CDR3 DNA reads TGTGCCAGCAGCCACCCGCGGAGGAGGGCACAGCCCCAGCATTTT. The encoded protein is CASSHPRRRAQPQHF.